Sequencing of this T cell receptor (beta chain) was carried out in a study of CD8 T cells in ankylosing spondylitis. The CDR3 length is 11 residues. CDR1 is DFQATT and CDR2 is SNEGSKA in the germline V gene (reference sequence). The V end was cut by 4 bases, the J end by 5 bases, with 8 bases between. TCRdb independently ran MiXCR on the 5' RACE reads; one entry per CDR3 protein. The sample includes roughly 240,000 distinct CDR3 sequences, roughly a third of them seen just once. The specimen was blood, either unsorted or a sorted T cell fraction (not recorded which). The receptor was isolated from a male donor with ankylosing spondylitis or in good health (not recorded which). V gene TRBV20-1 combines with J gene TRBJ2-5, with D unresolved. For the CDR3, the DNA is TGCAGTGCTATTATTCGGGAGACCCAGTACTTC. It yields the protein CSAIIRETQYF.